This paragraph reports one T cell receptor (beta chain). Its specificity is unknown. This sample was included in a study of neoadjuvant nivolumab and ipilimumab in lung cancer. Regarding the study as a whole: Only two of four nivolumab-treated tumors gained richness and clonality by surgery. Resected-tumor TCR richness correlated positively with pretherapy blood richness.

With V trimmed by 2 bases and J by 1 base, 3 bases remained unmatched. The germline gives CDR1 ENHRY, CDR2 SYGVKD. The CDR3 contains 15 residues. Profiled with immunoSEQ multiplex PCR; TCRdb holds only in-frame clones, not every one. The sample has roughly 28,000 clones, about 83% seen once. The chain employs TRBV10-3 and TRBJ1-1; 8 bases match TRBD1. The TCR sequence derives from an adult with non-small cell lung cancer. The sequenced sample was tumor tissue, obtained after neoadjuvant nivolumab, alone or with ipilimumab, at or shortly before surgery. Written as DNA, the CDR3 is TGTGCCATCAGTGAGACAGGGGGTACGAACACTGAAGCTTTCTTT. Its translation: CAISETGGTNTEAFF.